A single sample gave rise to the 26 T cell receptor beta chains below, sequenced in a study of technical replicates of blood from a handful of donors. Assay: immunoSEQ multiplex PCR; the TCRdb copy retains only in-frame clones and omits some. The sample records 75,000 to 85,000 clones, more than 90% being singletons. Material: T cells isolated from PBMCs. Source of these receptors: a human donor in good health.

The V and J genes are TRBV4-3 and TRBJ1-1; the match to TRBD1 covers 7 bases. Trimming at V came to 3 bases and at J to 5 bases, leaving 6 bases not matched to a gene. The CDR3 length is 14 residues. Germline CDR1 LGHNA, CDR2 YSLEER. The CDR3 loop is CASSHRQGLTEAFF. The DNA for the CDR3 is TGCGCCAGCAGCCATAGACAGGGTTTAACTGAAGCTTTCTTT.

This clone was seen only once. V is TRBV5-1 and J is TRBJ2-7; no definite D call. CDR3 size: 16 residues. V lost 4 bases, J lost 1 base, and 18 bases lay in between. The germline V gene has CDR1 SGHRS and CDR2 YFSETQ. CDR3 DNA sequence: TGCGCCAGCAGCCTAAGTCCAAAAATTAAGTCCTACGAGCAGTACTTC. Its translation: CASSLSPKIKSYEQYF.

The gene calls are TRBV9 and TRBJ1-1; 7 bases line up with TRBD1. Germline V lookup: CDR1 SGDLS, CDR2 YYNGEE. The CDR3 extends over 14 amino acids. Trimming cost V 0 bases and J 5 bases; bases outside gene matches: 4. CDR3 nucleotide sequence: TGTGCCAGCAGCGTAGAAGGGGGCTGGACTGAAGCTTTCTTT. It codes for CASSVEGGWTEAFF.

This clone turned up a few times. V and J are TRBV5-8 and TRBJ2-4; TRBD1 is a possible D gene (6 bases). The CDR3 has 18 residues. Germline V CDR1 and CDR2: SGHTS, YDEGEE. Trimming cost V 4 bases and J 1 base, with 21 bases left between them. CDR3 bases: TGTGCCAGCAGCGGGACATATGGGACGGAGGCCGCCAAAAACATTCAGTACTTC. Translated: CASSGTYGTEAAKNIQYF.

The CDR3 is CASSLSGLSNQPQHF. CDR3 nucleotide sequence: TGTGCCAGCAGTTTATCGGGGCTTAGCAATCAGCCCCAGCATTTT. The chain couples TRBV27 to TRBJ1-5; perhaps TRBD1 as D (5 bases). Germline lookup yields CDR1 MNHEY and CDR2 SMNVEV (reference sequence). Trimming took 0 bases from V and 0 from J, leaving 6 bases between them. CDR3 length: 15 amino acids.

The chain uses TRBV9 and TRBJ1-3, with TRBD1 matching over 7 bases. Trimming cost V 4 bases and J 3 bases; bases outside gene matches: 7. This CDR3 comprises 15 residues. Germline assignment: CDR1 SGDLS and CDR2 YYNGEE. CDR3 DNA: TGTGCCAGCAGCCCGTTGACAGGGAGTGGAAACACCATATATTTT. Its protein is CASSPLTGSGNTIYF.

This chain connects TRBV9 to TRBJ2-1, with a weak D call TRBD2 (6 bases). The germline CDR1 and CDR2 sequences are SGDLS and YYNGEE. The CDR3 length is 14 residues. V was clipped by 3 bases and J by 9 bases, with 16 bases between them. CDR3 residues: CASSEGGIGVEQFF. DNA of the CDR3: TGTGCCAGCAGCGAAGGCGGGATCGGGGTTGAGCAGTTCTTC.

The V and J genes are TRBV7-2 and TRBJ2-2; 10 bases fit TRBD1. This CDR3 is built from 16 residues. Germline loops: CDR1 SGHTA, CDR2 FQGNSA. V was clipped by 3 bases and J by 4 bases; unmatched bases: 5. CDR3 nucleotide sequence: TGTGCCAGCAGCTTGACAGGGGGCTCAGGCACCGGGGAGCTGTTTTTT. As protein: CASSLTGGSGTGELFF.

The chain carries TRBV9 and TRBJ2-1; tentative D call: TRBD2 (6 bases). V was clipped by 0 bases and J by 7 bases, with 11 bases between them. The CDR3 covers 14 residues. Germline V gene data show CDR1 as SGDLS and CDR2 as YYNGEE. CDR3 sequence reads: CASSVGVSGNEQFF. DNA of the CDR3: TGTGCCAGCAGCGTAGGGGTTAGCGGAAATGAGCAGTTCTTC.

CDR3 protein: CASSGTSGRNEQFF. CDR3 bases: TGTGCCAGCAGCGGGACTAGCGGGAGGAATGAGCAGTTCTTC. The chain links TRBV9 to TRBJ2-1; 14 bases agree with TRBD2. V was pared by 3 bases and J by 7 bases, with 0 bases of the junction left unmatched. This CDR3 is built from 14 residues. Germline V gene lookup returns CDR1 SGDLS and CDR2 YYNGEE.

On this clone itself: Other DNA sequences in the same sample also yield this CDR3. The chain has TRBV19 and TRBJ1-5; D is perhaps TRBD1 (5 bases). The CDR3 extends over 14 amino acids. Germline V gene data show CDR1 as LNHDA and CDR2 as SQIVND (reference sequence). Trimming shortened V by 4 bases and J by 4 bases, and 11 bases separated the two germline ends. The CDR3 spells CASSSTGGNQPQHF. CDR3 in DNA: TGTGCCAGTAGTAGTACAGGCGGAAATCAGCCCCAGCATTTT.

The V gene is TRBV11-2, the J gene TRBJ2-3; D remains ambiguous. Germline CDR1 and CDR2: SGHAT and FQNNGV. Trimming shortened V by 3 bases and J by 1 base, and 8 bases separated the two germline ends. The CDR3 sequence is 14 residues long. The DNA of the CDR3 is TGTGCCAGCAGCTTTGCCCGCGGCACAGATACGCAGTATTTT. As protein: CASSFARGTDTQYF.

The chain couples TRBV6-5 to TRBJ2-7; TRBD1 is a possible D gene (7 bases). Germline CDR1 MNHEY, CDR2 SVGAGI. The CDR3 runs 15 residues. The ends were cut back, 5 bases at V and 0 bases at J, with 14 bases in the middle. The CDR3: CASSQRGTDSYEQYF. In nucleotides, the CDR3 is TGTGCCAGCAGTCAACGGGGGACAGACTCCTACGAGCAGTACTTC.

J is TRBJ2-1 and V is TRBV5-4, with 7 bases that match TRBD1. CDR1 and CDR2 from the germline V gene are SGHNT and YYREEE (reference sequence). The CDR3 has 15 amino acids. Trimming took 0 bases from V and 7 from J; bases not matched to a gene: 7. CDR3 in amino acids: CASSLGHSGGNEQFF. CDR3 in DNA: TGTGCCAGCAGCTTGGGTCACTCAGGGGGTAATGAGCAGTTCTTC.

V is TRBV29-1 and J is TRBJ1-1; no reliable D call. Per germline, CDR1 SQVTM and CDR2 ANQGSEA. CDR3 size: 12 residues. The germline V and J ends were trimmed by 6 bases and 4 bases, with 12 bases remaining between them. Here the CDR3 DNA reads TGCAGCGTCCTCTACCCCGGCACTGAAGCTTTCTTT. Encoded protein: CSVLYPGTEAFF.

This clone is a singleton in its sample. This chain connects TRBV6-6 to TRBJ1-3; 7 bases fit TRBD1. This CDR3 is built from 15 residues. CDR1 is MNHNY, CDR2 SVGAGI, per germline (reference sequence). V shed 2 bases, J shed 2 bases, and the junction held 3 bases outside the gene matches. DNA of the CDR3: TGTGCCAGCAGTTACACAGGGGACACTGGAAACACCATATATTTT. Translation gives CASSYTGDTGNTIYF.

The rearrangement links TRBV19 to TRBJ2-3; 8 bases match TRBD2. The CDR3 spans 16 residues. The V gene's germline CDR1 is LNHDA and CDR2 SQIVND (reference sequence). V trimming: 4 bases; J trimming: 0 bases; junction bases outside the gene matches: 6. In DNA, the CDR3 is TGTGCCAGTAGTACGGTGGCTAGCGGGAGCACAGATACGCAGTATTTT. Translating gives CASSTVASGSTDTQYF.

This clone was picked up one time. The CDR3 reads CASGLYGSVTTDTQYF. The CDR3 DNA sequence: TGTGCTAGTGGTTTGTACGGGAGTGTAACTACAGATACGCAGTATTTT. This chain joins TRBV12-5 and TRBJ2-3, with D possibly TRBD2 on 6 matching bases. Germline assignment: CDR1 LGHNT and CDR2 FRNRAP. The length of the CDR3 is 16 residues. V gave up 2 bases and J gave up 3 bases, with 15 bases separating them.

This chain links TRBV19 with TRBJ1-2; TRBD1 matches 8 bases. CDR1 and CDR2 (germline): LNHDA, SQIVND (reference sequence). The length of the CDR3 is 13 residues. Germline trimming cut 11 bases from V and 12 bases from J; bases unmatched to any gene: 17. The CDR3 sequence is CASSLQGEKTNTF. CDR3 DNA sequence: TGTGCCTCGTCCCTACAGGGGGAAAAGACTAACACCTTC.

This chain connects TRBV9 to TRBJ2-7, with D tentatively TRBD1 (6 bases). Trimming left V 3 bases short and J 3 bases short, with 16 bases between. Germline V gives CDR1 SGDLS, CDR2 YYNGEE. The CDR3 has 15 amino acids. CDR3 DNA sequence: TGTGCCAGCAGCGCCTGGGCAGGGGAATACTACGAGCAGTACTTC. Translated: CASSAWAGEYYEQYF.

J is TRBJ2-7 and V is TRBV5-6; D is possibly TRBD2 (5 bases). The V end was cut by 0 bases, the J end by 2 bases, with 9 bases between. The CDR3 is 14 amino acids. Germline lookup yields CDR1 SGHDT and CDR2 YYEEEE. The CDR3: CASSLERDAYEQYF. The CDR3 DNA sequence: TGTGCCAGCAGCTTGGAGAGGGATGCCTACGAGCAGTACTTC.

The CDR3 reads CASSPTTENNEQFF. The DNA for the CDR3 is TGCGCCAGCAGCCCAACGACAGAGAACAATGAGCAGTTCTTC. J is TRBJ2-1 and V is TRBV5-1, with D tentatively TRBD1 (5 bases). Germline V lookup: CDR1 SGHRS, CDR2 YFSETQ. CDR3 length: 14 residues. The V and J ends lost 4 bases and 5 bases respectively, with 13 bases between them. Together with reference TRBV5-1 and TRBJ2-1, the CDR3 gives the full variable domain: KAGVTQTPRYLIKTRGQQVTLSCSPISGHRSVSWYQQTPGQGLQFLFEYFSETQRNKGNFPGRFSGRQFSNSRSEMNVSTLELGDSALYLCASSPTTENNEQFFGPGTRLTVL.

V usage is TRBV4-1 and J usage is TRBJ1-5; 11 bases align to TRBD1. The CDR3 runs 16 residues. Germline V gene lookup returns CDR1 MGHRA and CDR2 YSYEKL. V lost 4 bases to trimming and J lost 1 base; unmatched junction nucleotides: 3. CDR3 loop: CASSPDRGQSNQPQHF. The CDR3 bases are TGCGCCAGCAGCCCGGACAGGGGGCAAAGCAATCAGCCCCAGCATTTT.

In this sample, this clone turned up once. The chain uses TRBV7-3 and TRBJ2-1; 8 bases line up with TRBD2. V shed 4 bases, J shed 8 bases, and the junction held 10 bases outside the gene matches. Germline V gene sequence: CDR1 SGHTA, CDR2 FQGTGA. This CDR3 contains 15 residues. This CDR3 reads CASSSGTSKGDEQFF. In DNA, the CDR3 is TGTGCCAGCAGCTCCGGGACTAGTAAAGGGGATGAGCAGTTCTTC.

The V gene is TRBV18, the J gene TRBJ1-4; D not resolved. Trimming removed 4 bases at V and 4 bases at J, with 16 bases between. This CDR3 contains 16 residues. The V gene's germline CDR1 is KGHSH and CDR2 LQKENI. The CDR3 coding sequence is TGTGCCAGCTCACAATCCTCTACCTATCGTAATGAAAAACTGTTTTTT. Translating it yields CASSQSSTYRNEKLFF.

The chain recombines TRBV19 with TRBJ2-3; D is unclear. The ends were cut back, 3 bases at V and 2 bases at J, with 12 bases in the middle. CDR1 is LNHDA and CDR2 is SQIVND in the germline V gene (reference sequence). The CDR3 runs 15 residues. The CDR3 bases are TGTGCCAGTAGTATGAGGCCATTTATCACAGATACGCAGTATTTT. Translation: CASSMRPFITDTQYF.